The rows below give T cell receptor beta chains drawn from one sample of a study of neurological immune-mediated disorders. Each CDR3 protein is one row after TCRdb ran MiXCR on the 5' RACE reads. The top ten clones hold less than 8.5% of a sample with roughly 21,000 distinct CDR3 sequences, 17% of them seen once. Sample: CD8+ T cells from blood. Receptor source: a woman aged 18-29 years with multiple sclerosis. CDR3s include the opening cysteine and the closing phenylalanine or tryptophan. Fields, in order: CDR3 length, D gene, V gene, clone size, J gene, CDR3 protein, CDR3 DNA. D genes are given only for firm matches. The size entry is marked missing in some rows and otherwise reads once, few, many or a size class.

15	TRBD1	TRBV7-2	many	TRBJ1-5	CASSLAGGGNQPQHF	TGTGCCAGCAGCTTAGCAGGGGGCGGCAATCAGCCCCAGCATTTT
15	.	TRBV7-6	few	TRBJ1-1	CASSLGNTRNTEAFF	TGTGCCAGCAGCTTAGGTAATACGAGGAACACTGAAGCTTTCTTT
14	TRBD1	TRBV7-9	many	TRBJ1-2	CASRQTGDSLGYTF	TGTGCCAGCAGGCAGACAGGGGATAGTCTTGGCTACACCTTC
18	.	TRBV7-6	many	TRBJ1-1	CASSLVGGFPSLDTEAFF	TGTGCCAGCAGCTTAGTCGGGGGGTTTCCGAGTTTGGACACTGAAGCTTTCTTT
14	.	TRBV12-3/TRBV12-4	many	TRBJ2-7	CASSTGPGIYEQYF	TGTGCCAGCAGTACTGGCCCGGGGATCTACGAGCAGTACTTC
15	.	TRBV20-1	medium-sized	TRBJ1-2	CSASSVSVSIYGYTF	TGCAGTGCTAGCTCGGTCAGCGTTTCAATCTATGGCTACACCTTC
14	TRBD2	TRBV2	.	TRBJ2-1	CAAKPLAAYNEQFF	TGTGCCGCCAAACCCCTAGCGGCCTACAATGAGCAGTTCTTC
13	.	TRBV7-9	many	TRBJ1-1	CASTRLGDTEAFF	TGTGCCAGCACCAGATTGGGGGACACTGAAGCTTTCTTT
13	.	TRBV7-6	many	TRBJ1-5	CASSLNSNQPQHF	TGTGCCAGCAGCTTAAACAGTAATCAGCCCCAGCATTTT
14	.	TRBV11-2	few	TRBJ1-1	CASTQSLTNTEAFF	TGTGCCAGCACCCAATCCCTCACAAACACTGAAGCTTTCTTT
19	TRBD1	TRBV27	many	TRBJ1-2	CASSFLGGQGVRFNYGYTF	TGTGCCAGCAGTTTTCTAGGGGGACAGGGAGTAAGGTTCAACTATGGCTACACCTTC
16	.	TRBV4-3	many	TRBJ1-3	CASSQAGEGSGNTIYF	TGCGCCAGCAGCCAAGCGGGTGAGGGCTCTGGAAACACCATATATTTT
14	TRBD1	TRBV20-1	many	TRBJ1-1	CSARDPDRGPEAFF	TGCAGTGCTAGAGATCCGGACAGGGGGCCTGAAGCTTTCTTT
15	.	TRBV3-1	many	TRBJ2-7	CASSQDQGRSYEQYF	TGTGCCAGCAGCCAAGATCAGGGGCGCTCCTACGAGCAGTACTTC
16	.	TRBV20-1	many	TRBJ2-7	CSASELNGVKTYEQYF	TGCAGTGCTAGCGAGCTTAACGGGGTTAAGACCTACGAGCAGTACTTC
15	TRBD1	TRBV7-8	.	TRBJ2-3	CASSPGQAFTDTQYF	TGTGCCAGCAGCCCGGGACAGGCCTTCACAGATACGCAGTATTTT
14	.	TRBV6-2/TRBV6-3	.	TRBJ2-3	CASRNTGDTDTQYF	TGTGCCAGCAGAAATACGGGAGACACAGATACGCAGTATTTT
14	TRBD1	TRBV15	many	TRBJ2-7	CATSSRTGPIEQYF	TGTGCCACCAGCTCCCGGACAGGCCCCATCGAGCAGTACTTC
17	TRBD2	TRBV4-1	many	TRBJ2-1	CASSQETSGRIFNEQFF	TGCGCCAGCAGCCAAGAGACTAGCGGGAGGATATTTAATGAGCAGTTCTTC
14	.	TRBV7-2	many	TRBJ1-1	CASSLAGGNTEAFF	TGTGCCAGCAGCTTAGCGGGGGGGAACACTGAAGCTTTCTTT
12	.	TRBV6-5	many	TRBJ2-2	CASSYSEEELFF	TGTGCCAGCAGTTACTCCGAAGAGGAGCTGTTTTTT
15	.	TRBV6-2/TRBV6-3	many	TRBJ2-5	CASSYPLNRQETQYF	TGTGCCAGCAGTTATCCGTTAAATCGCCAAGAGACCCAGTACTTC
13	.	TRBV7-8	.	TRBJ2-7	CASSRSGVYEQYF	TGTGCCAGCAGCCGTAGTGGGGTCTACGAGCAGTACTTC
18	TRBD1	TRBV9	many	TRBJ1-2	CASSVAGTGDLLDYGYTF	TGTGCCAGCAGCGTTGCCGGGACAGGGGACCTCCTTGACTATGGCTACACCTTC
14	TRBD1	TRBV7-9	.	TRBJ1-4	CASSQQGAGEKLFF	TGTGCCAGCAGCCAGCAGGGGGCCGGTGAAAAACTGTTTTTT
15	.	TRBV6-5	.	TRBJ2-1	CASSYSWTGDNEQFF	TGTGCCAGCAGTTACTCCTGGACTGGGGACAATGAGCAGTTCTTC
15	.	TRBV15	many	TRBJ1-5	CATSRDKYSNQPQHF	TGTGCCACCAGCAGAGACAAATATAGCAATCAGCCCCAGCATTTT
13	.	TRBV15	many	TRBJ2-5	CATSSLGEETQYF	TGTGCCACCAGCTCCCTGGGGGAAGAGACCCAGTACTTC
16	.	TRBV9	medium-sized	TRBJ2-1	CASSVGQGVAYNEQFF	TGTGCCAGCAGCGTAGGCCAGGGTGTCGCCTACAATGAGCAGTTCTTC
18	.	TRBV11-2	medium-sized	TRBJ2-1	CASSLFLEGKSSYNEQFF	TGTGCCAGCAGCTTGTTCCTGGAGGGCAAAAGCTCCTACAATGAGCAGTTCTTC
16	TRBD2	TRBV6-5	many	TRBJ2-3	CASSPTSGGYTDTQYF	TGTGCCAGCAGCCCGACTAGCGGGGGGTACACAGATACGCAGTATTTT
14	.	TRBV5-1	.	TRBJ1-1	CASSSSTATTEAFF	TGCGCCAGCAGCTCGTCGACGGCTACCACTGAAGCTTTCTTT
13	.	TRBV28	many	TRBJ2-1	CASSPRGGDEQFF	TGTGCCAGCAGTCCCAGGGGGGGTGATGAGCAGTTCTTC
13	TRBD1	TRBV9	many	TRBJ2-1	CASSDRGYNEQFF	TGTGCCAGCAGCGACAGGGGCTACAATGAGCAGTTCTTC
14	TRBD1	TRBV7-6	many	TRBJ2-7	CASSFAGQGYEQYF	TGTGCCAGCAGCTTCGCGGGACAGGGGTACGAGCAGTACTTC
17	TRBD1	TRBV15	.	TRBJ2-1	CATSSRRGQTTYNEQFF	TGTGCCACCAGCAGCCGCAGGGGGCAAACAACCTACAATGAGCAGTTCTTC
13	.	TRBV29-1	many	TRBJ2-1	CSSLGQNDNEQFF	TGCAGCTCCCTTGGGCAGAATGACAATGAGCAGTTCTTC
14	.	TRBV7-9	.	TRBJ2-7	CASSLGTRRYEQYF	TGTGCCAGCAGCTTAGGAACGAGGAGGTACGAGCAGTACTTC
13	TRBD2	TRBV4-3	many	TRBJ2-1	CASSQATSGRAWF	TGCGCCAGCAGCCAAGCGACTAGCGGGAGGGCCTGGTTC
13	.	TRBV27	medium-sized	TRBJ2-5	CASSFEWRETQYF	TGTGCCAGCAGTTTCGAATGGCGGGAGACCCAGTACTTC
15	.	TRBV7-2	many	TRBJ2-5	CASSLVIRGGETQYF	TGTGCCAGCAGCTTAGTAATCCGGGGCGGGGAGACCCAGTACTTC
13	.	TRBV24-1	many	TRBJ2-5	CATSDSGLETQYF	TGTGCCACCAGTGACTCGGGGTTAGAGACCCAGTACTTC
12	.	TRBV6-2/TRBV6-3	many	TRBJ2-5	CASSYWDETQYF	TGTGCCAGCAGTTACTGGGATGAGACCCAGTACTTC